A selection of T cell receptor beta chains follows, all from one sample in a study of response to subunit inactivated influenza vaccine. Via MiXCR, TCRdb re-called the RT-PCR reads, giving one row per CDR3 protein. Here the sample spans about 310,000 distinct CDR3 sequences, 22% being singletons. Sequencing was performed on PBMCs from blood, taken approximately 20 months after vaccination. The receptors here all came from a man aged 45 to 70 who received an inactivated influenza vaccine. Each CDR3 is given with its conserved first and last residue. Each record gives: V gene, J gene, D gene, clone size, CDR3 protein, CDR3 DNA. A D gene is named only where the DNA matches it firmly. A row's size may be missing; if present it is once, few, many or a size class.

>TRBV12-3/TRBV12-4|TRBJ1-5|.|.
CASSVAGHQPQHF
TGTGCCAGCAGTGTAGCTGGGCATCAGCCCCAGCATTTT
>TRBV7-2|TRBJ1-2|.|.
CASTSDPGYGYTF
TGTGCCAGCACCTCGGACCCAGGCTATGGCTACACCTTC
>TRBV6-2/TRBV6-3|TRBJ1-2|.|few
CASSLGHAYGYTF
TGTGCCAGCAGCCTCGGACACGCCTATGGCTACACCTTC
>TRBV3-1|TRBJ2-2|.|many
CASSQELELYTGELFF
TGTGCCAGCAGCCAAGAATTAGAACTCTACACCGGGGAGCTGTTTTTT
>TRBV7-6|TRBJ1-4|.|.
CASSPPKAGLGEKLFF
TGTGCCAGCAGCCCCCCCAAGGCAGGTCTAGGTGAAAAACTGTTTTTT
>TRBV29-1|TRBJ2-2|TRBD2|.
CSVDLAGGPFNTGELFF
TGCAGCGTTGACTTGGCGGGGGGCCCTTTTAACACCGGGGAGCTGTTTTTT
>TRBV2|TRBJ2-7|TRBD1|few
CASSGRGNSYEQYF
TGTGCCAGCAGTGGCAGGGGGAACTCCTACGAGCAGTACTTC
>TRBV12-3/TRBV12-4|TRBJ1-5|.|.
CASSSGNYQPQHF
TGTGCCAGCAGCTCAGGGAATTATCAGCCCCAGCATTTT
>TRBV18|TRBJ2-1|.|few
CASSPSDRPLGEQFF
TGTGCCAGCTCACCATCGGACCGACCACTCGGTGAGCAGTTCTTC
>TRBV4-3|TRBJ2-1|TRBD1|many
CASSQDRRTGVYNEQFF
TGCGCCAGCAGCCAAGACAGAAGGACAGGGGTGTACAATGAGCAGTTCTTC
>TRBV30|TRBJ1-2|.|.
CAWSGDSNYGYTF
TGTGCCTGGAGTGGCGACAGCAACTATGGCTACACCTTC
>TRBV12-3/TRBV12-4|TRBJ2-2|.|few
CASSIPDLFLNTGELFF
TGTGCCAGCAGTATCCCGGACTTATTCCTTAACACCGGGGAGCTGTTTTTT
>TRBV20-1|TRBJ2-3|TRBD2|.
CSEEGRADTQYF
TGCAGTGAGGAGGGGAGGGCAGATACGCAGTATTTT
>TRBV5-1|TRBJ2-2|TRBD1|.
CASKRTGDAGELFF
TGCGCCAGCAAGAGGACAGGGGATGCCGGGGAGCTGTTTTTT
>TRBV6-1|TRBJ2-7|.|few
CASSERREQYF
TGTGCCAGCAGTGAACGCCGCGAGCAGTACTTC
>TRBV5-1|TRBJ1-1|TRBD1|many
CASSLEGQGFAEAFF
TGCGCCAGCAGCTTGGAGGGACAGGGTTTTGCTGAAGCTTTCTTT
>TRBV20-1|TRBJ2-3|TRBD2|.
CSASTASGGFTDTQYF
TGCAGTGCTAGTACGGCTAGCGGGGGGTTCACAGATACGCAGTATTTT
>TRBV7-2|TRBJ1-2|TRBD1|few
CASSPRMLGGAGYTF
TGTGCCAGCAGCCCCCGCATGTTAGGGGGCGCCGGCTACACCTTC
>TRBV18|TRBJ1-3|.|.
CASSPNDRLAGNTIYF
TGTGCCAGCTCACCAAATGACAGGTTGGCTGGAAACACCATATATTTT
>TRBV28|TRBJ2-7|.|.
CASSFGTVPSYEQYF
TGTGCCAGCAGTTTTGGGACGGTGCCCTCCTACGAGCAGTACTTC
>TRBV3-1|TRBJ2-1|TRBD2|.
CASSPWSGSHNEQFF
TGTGCCAGCAGCCCCTGGAGCGGGAGCCACAATGAGCAGTTCTTC
>TRBV28|TRBJ2-3|TRBD1|.
CASNSAGTGADFTQYF
TGTGCCAGCAATTCCGCCGGGACAGGGGCCGACTTTACGCAGTATTTT
>TRBV20-1|TRBJ1-1|.|.
CSAPSGARTFF
TGCAGTGCTCCGTCAGGGGCCAGGACTTTCTTT
>TRBV20-1|TRBJ2-1|TRBD2|.
CRPTSGGFEDEQFF
TGCAGGCCGACTAGCGGGGGCTTTGAGGATGAGCAGTTCTTC
>TRBV7-9|TRBJ2-7|TRBD2|.
CASSFPTSGGSAYEQYF
TGTGCCAGCAGCTTCCCGACTAGCGGGGGGTCTGCCTACGAGCAGTACTTC
>TRBV6-6|TRBJ1-1|.|few
CASSRASNTEAFF
TGTGCCAGCAGTCGGGCCTCGAACACTGAAGCTTTCTTT
>TRBV11-2|TRBJ1-6|.|.
CASSLNVGPNSPLHF
TGTGCCAGCAGCCTAAACGTGGGCCCTAATTCACCCCTCCACTTT
>TRBV29-1|TRBJ1-2|.|many
CSVEERDGVYGYTF
TGCAGCGTTGAAGAAAGGGACGGAGTCTATGGCTACACCTTC
>TRBV20-1|TRBJ2-7|TRBD1|.
CSARDLRTGWYEQYF
TGCAGTGCTAGAGATCTTAGGACAGGTTGGTACGAGCAGTACTTC
>TRBV28|TRBJ1-1|.|many
CASSPDPGMNTEAFF
TGTGCCAGCAGTCCCGACCCAGGTATGAACACTGAAGCTTTCTTT
>TRBV3-1|TRBJ1-4|.|few
CASSQGREKLFF
TGTGCCAGCAGCCAGGGGCGAGAAAAACTGTTTTTT
>TRBV7-8|TRBJ1-5|.|.
CASSKRGGEGNQPQHF
TGTGCCAGCAGCAAAAGGGGGGGCGAGGGCAATCAGCCCCAGCATTTT
>TRBV10-3|TRBJ2-5|.|.
CAISAGRGETQYF
TGTGCCATCAGTGCCGGACGGGGAGAGACCCAGTACTTC
>TRBV7-2|TRBJ1-6|TRBD1|.
CASSYPRGGGYSPLHF
TGTGCCAGCAGCTACCCTCGGGGAGGGGGCTATTCACCCCTCCACTTT
>TRBV29-1|TRBJ2-5|.|.
CTVSRVSGETQYF
TGCACCGTCTCCCGAGTGTCGGGAGAGACCCAGTACTTC
>TRBV30|TRBJ1-2|TRBD1|many
CAWSRQLQGGYGYTF
TGTGCCTGGAGTCGCCAACTACAGGGGGGATATGGCTACACCTTC
>TRBV28|TRBJ1-1|.|many
CASQRNTEAFF
TGTGCCAGCCAGAGAAACACTGAAGCTTTCTTT
>TRBV12-3/TRBV12-4|TRBJ2-1|TRBD2|.
CASRTGTSGWDEQFF
TGTGCCAGCAGGACCGGGACTAGCGGGTGGGATGAGCAGTTCTTC
>TRBV6-2/TRBV6-3|TRBJ1-1|.|.
CASSYMGLGSNTEAFF
TGTGCCAGCAGTTACATGGGGCTGGGCTCGAACACTGAAGCTTTCTTT
>TRBV18|TRBJ1-1|.|many
CASSRDETEAFF
TGTGCCAGCTCACGGGATGAGACTGAAGCTTTCTTT
>TRBV5-1|TRBJ1-5|.|many
CASSLSGISNQPQHF
TGCGCCAGCAGCTTGTCAGGGATTAGCAATCAGCCCCAGCATTTT
>TRBV6-2/TRBV6-3|TRBJ2-3|.|.
CASSYSTWTPTDTQYF
TGTGCCAGCAGTTACTCGACGTGGACTCCCACAGATACGCAGTATTTT
>TRBV5-6|TRBJ2-3|.|few
CASSTDTTDTQYF
TGTGCCAGCAGCACCGACACCACAGATACGCAGTATTTT
>TRBV20-1|TRBJ2-2|TRBD1|.
CSASQGADTGELFF
TGCAGTGCATCTCAGGGGGCGGACACCGGGGAGCTGTTTTTT